The entry below describes one TCR beta chain. This clone was counted only a few times. What antigen it recognizes has not been identified. No base quality values were provided; no much bigger clone lies one nucleotide off. The library was built by means of the immunoSEQ multiplex PCR assay. TCRdb re-hosts the immuneACCESS table, in-frame sequences only. Its copies lack some clones; in the studies checked, an unresolved V gene accounts for under half of them, and the cause for the rest is not known. A total of roughly 100,000 clones appear in this sample, 85% to 95% of them only once. About 0.9% of the sample goes to the ten largest clones. The CDR3, cysteine through phenylalanine, is 16 amino acids long. Of all the DNA, just the CDR3 is kept, 48 bases in frame from base 1. V and J lose 0 bases and 2 bases, and a span of 15 bases separates them. The germline V gene sets CDR1 to SGHRS and CDR2 to YFSETQ.

The data stem from a study of T cell changes during pregnancy in multiple sclerosis (dated by TCRdb to between 2019 and 2020). Background for the entire study: Changes in the T cell repertoire over the course of pregnancy were examined in this study in women with multiple sclerosis.

The TCR originated in a female donor with multiple sclerosis, enrolled in a pregnancy study. The specimen was peripheral blood, collected after pregnancy. The rearrangement combines TRBV5-1 with TRBJ2-7, with a weak D call of TRBD1 (6 bases match). Here is the DNA: TGCGCCAGCAGCTTGGGAACCAGGGGATCCGCCTACGAGCAGTACTTC. This translates into CASSLGTRGSAYEQYF. Reference TRBV5-1 and TRBJ2-7 proteins supply the regions before and after the CDR3; the full variable domain is: KAGVTQTPRYLIKTRGQQVTLSCSPISGHRSVSWYQQTPGQGLQFLFEYFSETQRNKGNFPGRFSGRQFSNSRSEMNVSTLELGDSALYLCASSLGTRGSAYEQYFGPGTRLTVT.